This T cell receptor beta chain was sequenced during a study of molecular identifiers for immune sequencing clone quantification. Study at large: Replicates split RNA from 20,000 or 100,000 naive CD8 cells five ways, and the researchers sequenced four portions.

There are many counts of this clonotype. Bulk TCR libraries were made with methods that had been previously described and with listed TCR primers. One entry per CDR3 protein, called by TCRdb with MiXCR from the PCR reads. The sample records about 510,000 distinct CDR3 sequences, roughly a fifth being singletons. Trimming removed 6 bases from V and 0 bases from J, with 15 bases in between. CDR1 MDHEN and CDR2 SYDVKM come from the germline V gene. This CDR3 region has 16 residues. This receptor was taken from a human donor in good health. Some libraries in this study had Jurkat cell RNA spiked in. The chain has TRBV28 and TRBJ1-3; D is unclear. Specimen: naive CD8+ T cells from blood, with Jurkat cell RNA spiked in. Subset noted: FACS-sorted CD8+CD4-CCR7+CD45RA+ naive T cells. Here the CDR3 DNA reads TGTGCCAGCAGGGACTATTCTATACCCTCTGGAAACACCATATATTTT. Its translation is CASRDYSIPSGNTIYF.